The 13 T cell receptor beta chains presented below share a single source sample, sequenced in a study of T cell responses to AZD1222 COVID-19 vaccine. The repertoire was sequenced with immunoSEQ multiplex PCR; TCRdb's copy has only in-frame clones and lacks some. The sample lists about 97,000 clones, around nine tenths occurring once. Here the sequenced sample was peripheral blood, taken on day 0 of AZD1222 vaccination. These receptors all come from an adult in good health.

This sequence joins TRBV12-5 and TRBJ2-5; 15 nucleotides agree with TRBD2. The CDR3 sequence is 18 residues long. Germline lookup yields CDR1 LGHNT and CDR2 FRNRAP. After removal of 6 bases from V and 7 bases from J, the junction contained 15 bases not matched to a gene. For the CDR3, the DNA is TGTGCTAGTGGCCGAGGACTAGCGGGGGGGGCCCCCAGGGGGACCCAGTACTTC. It codes for CASGRGLAGGAPRGTQYF.

This chain joins TRBV4-1 and TRBJ1-6; maybe TRBD1 (6 bases). V dropped 2 bases and J dropped 6 bases, with 14 bases sitting between them. Germline CDR1 and CDR2: MGHRA and YSYEKL. There are 16 residues in the CDR3. The CDR3 reads CASSQFPGHFNSPLHF. The DNA for the CDR3 is TGCGCCAGCAGCCAATTTCCGGGACATTTTAATTCACCCCTCCACTTT.

The chain uses TRBV30 and TRBJ2-3, with D uncertain. CDR3 length: 11 residues. The V gene's germline CDR1 is GTSNPN and CDR2 SVGIG (reference sequence). Trimming cost V 2 bases and J 4 bases, with 4 bases left between them. CDR3 protein: CAWSTADTQYF. CDR3 bases: TGTGCCTGGAGTACGGCAGATACGCAGTATTTT.

This clone was detected only a few times. The sample carries other DNA sequences with the same CDR3. This chain links TRBV7-2 with TRBJ2-1; D unclear. Germline values: CDR1 SGHTA, CDR2 FQGNSA. This CDR3 is built from 13 residues. V was cut by 0 bases and J by 4 bases, with 4 bases left in between. The CDR3: CASSLASYNEQFF. The CDR3 region has the DNA TGTGCCAGCAGCTTAGCCTCATACAATGAGCAGTTCTTC.

This chain links TRBV11-3 with TRBJ1-3; D is ambiguous. The CDR3 is made up of 15 amino acids. With 2 bases removed from V and 1 base from J, the gap between germline ends came to 9 bases. Germline loops: CDR1 SGHNT, CDR2 YENEEA. CDR3 bases: TGTGCCAGCAGCTTATCTCGGACGTCTGGAAACACCATATATTTT. Translated: CASSLSRTSGNTIYF.

Of note for this clone: Distinct nucleotide sequences in the sample also encode this CDR3. This rearrangement joins TRBV3-1 (or the pseudogene TRBV3-2) to TRBJ2-7; 8 nucleotides line up with TRBD1. Germline lookup yields CDR1 LGHDT and CDR2 YNNKEL (reference sequence). The CDR3 covers 16 residues. V shed 0 bases and J 5 bases; nucleotides not matched to a gene: 9. CDR3: CASSQDIGQGGDEQYF. The CDR3, as DNA: TGTGCCAGCAGCCAAGATATAGGACAGGGTGGCGACGAGCAGTACTTC.

The chain has TRBV10-3 and TRBJ2-3; a weak D match, TRBD1 (5 bases). The V end lost 4 bases, the J end lost 4 bases, and 9 bases lay between the germline ends. The CDR3 sequence is 13 residues long. The V gene's germline CDR1 is ENHRY and CDR2 SYGVKD. The CDR3 region has the DNA TGTGCCATCAGTGCCAGGGAATCAGATACGCAGTATTTT. Protein product: CAISARESDTQYF.

The rearrangement links TRBV18 to TRBJ1-3; tentatively, D is TRBD1 (5 bases). CDR1 and CDR2 from the germline V gene are KGHSH and LQKENI. CDR3 length equals 16 residues. V lost 3 bases and J lost 0, with 12 bases in between. In nucleotides, the CDR3 is TGTGCCAGCTCACCCGAGGGGCAGTACTCTGGAAACACCATATATTTT. It specifies CASSPEGQYSGNTIYF.

The chain employs TRBV13 and TRBJ1-6; D gene unclear. V was trimmed by 4 bases and J by 7 bases, leaving 11 bases between them. There are 14 residues in the CDR3. The germline CDR1 and CDR2 sequences are PRHDT and FYEKMQ (reference sequence). CDR3 coding DNA: TGTGCCAGCAGCTCCCGACTAAGAAATTCACCCCTCCACTTT. Residues: CASSSRLRNSPLHF.

V is TRBV4-1 and J is TRBJ1-4, with D hard to call. This CDR3 is built from 12 residues. CDR1 MGHRA and CDR2 YSYEKL come from the germline V gene. The V end lost 2 bases, the J end lost 8 bases, and 6 bases lay between the germline ends. The CDR3 DNA reads as TGCGCCAGCAGCCAATCGGGGGAAAAACTGTTTTTT. Translated: CASSQSGEKLFF.

V gene TRBV7-2 combines with J gene TRBJ2-7; possibly TRBD1 for D (6 bases). Germline loops: CDR1 SGHTA, CDR2 FQGNSA. CDR3 size: 13 residues. Deletions cut 5 bases from V and 2 bases from J, with 10 bases between. The chain's CDR3 is CASSTDRTYEQYF. In DNA form, the CDR3 reads TGTGCCAGCAGCACCGACAGGACCTACGAGCAGTACTTC.

This clone appeared once. The chain recombines TRBV7-9 with TRBJ1-1; a possible D gene is TRBD1 (5 bases). From germline, CDR1 is SEHNR and CDR2 FQNEAQ (reference sequence). Trimming left V 3 bases short and J 5 bases short, with 19 bases between. The CDR3 runs to 16 residues. CDR3 coding DNA: TGTGCCAGCAGCTTTGTTCCCGGGGGGGTTCGAACTGAAGCTTTCTTT. This sequence encodes CASSFVPGGVRTEAFF.

CDR3 nucleotides: TGTGCCAGCAGCTTAATACATCGGGGGTTTTCGTACAATGAGCAGTTCTTC. Protein: CASSLIHRGFSYNEQFF. The V gene is TRBV7-3, the J gene TRBJ2-1, with a tentative D call TRBD2 (6 bases). From germline, CDR1 is SGHTA and CDR2 FQGTGA. V gave up 1 base and J gave up 4 bases, with 17 bases separating them. The CDR3 contains 17 residues.